The clone carrying this TCR beta chain was counted once. V lost 2 bases to trimming and J lost 2 bases, with 9 bases between them. CDR1 and CDR2 (germline): SGHRS, YFSETQ. There are 14 residues in the CDR3. The sample originates from a study of PD-1 blockade in classical Hodgkin lymphoma. This sample's time point: cycle 4 day 1 (C4D1), after around six weeks of nivolumab. All patients relapsed after autologous stem cell transplantation, and brentuximab vedotin exposure varied. Using magnetic negative selection, the CD4+ T cells were separated out of thawed PBMCs. Method: immunoSEQ multiplex PCR; TCRdb's copy keeps in-frame clones and lacks some. The sample lists approximately 22,000 clones, 70% to 80% seen once, with less than 1.5% in the top ten.

This chain uses TRBV5-1 with TRBJ2-3; D may be TRBD1 (6 bases). Sequenced material: CD4+ T cells from blood, taken before the fourth cycle of nivolumab. The TCR originated in a human donor with classical Hodgkin lymphoma. The CDR3: CASSLQGATDTQYF. The CDR3 bases are TGCGCCAGCAGCTTACAGGGAGCCACAGATACGCAGTATTTT.